Listed here is a single T cell receptor (beta chain). This clonotype was seen ten or more times. Which antigen it targets is not known. Base qualities are not provided; no much larger clone lies one nucleotide away. The study was a case-control design nested within a healthcare worker cohort in London, UK, with weekly nasopharyngeal swab PCR tests and blood sampling. Healthcare workers were recruited during the week of the UK lockdown, between 23 and 31 March 2020, and followed weekly for up to roughly 15 weeks. This sample is part of a study of early T cells in non-severe SARS-CoV-2 infection (dated by TCRdb to about 2021). Context from the whole study: Because TCR sequencing was done on bulk RNA from unsorted whole blood, the alpha and beta chains could not be paired. Points the paper makes about the study in general: Matching against VDJdb was skewed toward anti-spike CD8 responses, likely underestimated virus-specific expansions, and missed private and CD4 specificities.

There are 13 amino acids in the CDR3, from cysteine to phenylalanine inclusive. Here the CDR3 DNA is all that survives: 39 bases in frame from base 1. V is clipped by 0 bases and J by 2 bases, and the sequence between their germline boundaries is 4 bases long. As encoded in the germline V gene, CDR1 is KGHSH while CDR2 is LQKENI. Receptor amplification or capture employed 5' RACE. Sequencing used a NextSeq 500. Unique molecular identifiers were attached to individual cDNA molecules in the TCR library protocol so that sequencing error and PCR bias could be corrected. Sequencing covered both TCR alpha and beta chains, and within each sample the abundances of alpha and beta sequences were tightly co-correlated. As for the authors' bioinformatics: Decombinator V4 was used to perform V gene, J gene and CDR3 annotation of TCR sequences. TCRs were defined as expanded if a significant change between any two time points was detected under a Poisson model with p below 0.0001. TCR abundances were normalised to the total number of TCRs sequenced per sample and expressed as counts per million. MAIT TCRs were defined by TRAV1-2 paired with TRAJ12, TRAJ20 or TRAJ33, and iNKT TCRs by TRAV10 paired with TRAJ18. VDJdb, accessed 1 November 2021, was searched for CMV, EBV and SARS-CoV-2 annotated TCRs, excluding TCRs annotated for multiple antigens. TCRdb reran the public reads through fastp at Q25 and MiXCR, keeping productive beta chains. Each entry merges the rows of one CDR3 protein and shows their most common DNA and genes. TCRdb's processing, not the authors' own work, is the source of the V and J calls. The sample yields roughly 47,000 distinct CDR3 sequences; about 6.3% were counted once. Jointly, the top ten make up 2.5% to 3% of the sample.

The TCR comes from an adult who was a healthcare worker with PCR-confirmed SARS-CoV-2 infection or an uninfected control (not recorded which). The chain employs TRBV18 and TRBJ1-2; a confident D gene designation cannot be given. The sample was whole blood, taken at baseline. The CDR3 amino acid sequence is: CASSPPGNYGYTF. In nucleotide form, the sequence is TGTGCCAGCTCACCACCAGGGAACTATGGCTACACCTTC.